Following are 21 T cell receptor beta chains from one sample sequenced in a study of cytomegalovirus exposure and HLA in healthy donors. Use of 60 Vbeta and 13 Jbeta primers characterized the PCR. The data were produced by immunoSEQ multiplex PCR, yet TCRdb's version contains in-frame clones alone and is incomplete. In the table there are 140,000 to 150,000 clones, over 60% of which are singletons. The material sequenced was PBMCs. Receptors originate from a woman aged 40 to 50 in good health and CMV-seronegative.

V is TRBV7-9 and J is TRBJ2-7; possibly TRBD1 for D (5 bases). The germline V and J ends were trimmed by 11 bases and 2 bases, with 16 bases remaining between them. The CDR3 totals 13 residues. In germline, CDR1 is SEHNR, CDR2 FQNEAQ (reference sequence). The DNA of the CDR3 is TGTGCCTATGGTCTCCAGGGCACCTACGAGCAGTACTTC. Its protein product is CAYGLQGTYEQYF.

V is TRBV6-1 and J is TRBJ2-7; a possible D gene is TRBD1 (5 bases). Trimming pared 7 bases from V and 3 bases from J, leaving 16 bases between. Germline loops: CDR1 MNHNS, CDR2 SASEGT. This CDR3 region has 14 residues. In nucleotides, the CDR3 is TGTGCCAGCATGAGGTCCCATCAGGGCTACGAGCAGTACTTC. It yields the protein CASMRSHQGYEQYF.

A note on this clone: Other DNA variants within this sample encode the same CDR3. The J gene is TRBJ1-3, the V gene TRBV5-1; a possible D gene is TRBD1 (5 bases). Deletions cut 6 bases from V and 2 bases from J, with 21 bases between. Germline CDR1 reads SGHRS; CDR2 reads YFSETQ. The CDR3 has 17 residues. The CDR3 DNA reads as TGCGCCAGCAAGGGTGGGCCAGGGACTTCTGCTGGAAACACCATATATTTT. This codes for CASKGGPGTSAGNTIYF. The whole variable domain, filled in from reference TRBV5-1 and TRBJ1-3, reads KAGVTQTPRYLIKTRGQQVTLSCSPISGHRSVSWYQQTPGQGLQFLFEYFSETQRNKGNFPGRFSGRQFSNSRSEMNVSTLELGDSALYLCASKGGPGTSAGNTIYFGEGSWLTVV.

V usage is TRBV5-1 and J usage is TRBJ2-1, with TRBD1 identical over 8 bases. Unmatched junction bases numbered 5, after V lost 3 bases and J lost 3 bases. The germline CDR1 and CDR2 sequences are SGHRS and YFSETQ. The CDR3 sequence is 15 residues long. The CDR3 DNA is TGCGCCAGCAGCTCCGGGACAGGATACTACAATGAGCAGTTCTTC. Protein: CASSSGTGYYNEQFF.

The CDR3 DNA reads TGTGCCAGCACCGCCGTGGGGGGGGCAGGAGATACGCAGTATTTT. This codes for CASTAVGGAGDTQYF. The chain uses TRBV18 and TRBJ2-3; D is possibly TRBD2 (7 bases). There are 15 residues in the CDR3. Per germline, CDR1 KGHSH and CDR2 LQKENI. V was trimmed by 8 bases and J by 5 bases, leaving 20 bases between them.

V is TRBV6-1 and J is TRBJ1-2; a possible D gene is TRBD1 (6 bases). The germline V and J ends were trimmed by 6 bases and 0 bases, with 17 bases remaining between them. CDR1 MNHNS and CDR2 SASEGT come from the germline V gene. CDR3 length equals 16 residues. For the CDR3, the DNA is TGTGCCAGCAGCGAAAGGGAGACAGGAGCTAACTATGGCTACACCTTC. It codes for CASSERETGANYGYTF.

V is TRBV15 and J is TRBJ1-1; D remains unclear. Germline V lookup: CDR1 LNHNV, CDR2 YYDKDF (reference sequence). The CDR3 runs 13 residues. V lost 5 bases and J 6 bases, leaving 13 bases between the germline ends. The chain's CDR3 is CATSPGGGAEAFF. For the CDR3, the DNA is TGTGCCACCAGCCCCGGAGGAGGAGCTGAAGCTTTCTTT.

V gene TRBV12-5 combines with J gene TRBJ2-6, with unresolved D. Germline CDR1 LGHNT, CDR2 FRNRAP. The CDR3 has 13 amino acids. V lost 7 bases to trimming and J lost 0 bases, with 4 bases between them. The CDR3 loop reads CASASSGANVLTF. CDR3 nucleotide sequence: TGTGCTAGTGCGAGCTCTGGGGCCAACGTCCTGACTTTC.

There are a few counts of this clone. This chain connects TRBV6-1 to TRBJ2-7; 9 nucleotides match TRBD2. Trimming took 5 bases from V and 2 from J; bases not matched to a gene: 1. Germline assignment: CDR1 MNHNS and CDR2 SASEGT. The CDR3 extends over 13 amino acids. CDR3 residues: CASSTSGPYEQYF. The CDR3 DNA is TGTGCCAGCAGTACTAGCGGGCCCTACGAGCAGTACTTC.

This clone was detected a few times. The V gene is TRBV5-5, the J gene TRBJ1-2, with 8 bases identical to TRBD1. In germline, CDR1 is SGHKS, CDR2 YYEKEE (reference sequence). This CDR3 has 13 residues. J lost 7 bases, V lost 3 bases, and 5 bases had no gene match. The CDR3 DNA sequence: TGTGCCAGCAGCTCAGGGGGCGAATTTGGCTACACCTTC. Its translation is CASSSGGEFGYTF. Filled out from reference TRBV5-5 and TRBJ1-2, the complete variable domain reads DAGVTQSPTHLIKTRGQQVTLRCSPISGHKSVSWYQQVLGQGPQFIFQYYEKEERGRGNFPDRFSARQFPNYSSELNVNALLLGDSALYLCASSSGGEFGYTFGSGTRLTVV.

The chain joins TRBV6-1 to TRBJ2-7; D uncertain. With 3 bases removed from V and 2 bases from J, the gap between germline ends came to 5 bases. The CDR3 totals 12 residues. Germline V gives CDR1 MNHNS, CDR2 SASEGT. DNA for the CDR3: TGTGCCAGCAGTGAGAGAACCTACGAGCAGTACTTC. It is translated as CASSERTYEQYF.

This clone has only a few counts. The chain couples TRBV4-1 to TRBJ1-1, with D hard to call. Germline lookup yields CDR1 MGHRA and CDR2 YSYEKL. The V gene lost 0 bases and the J gene lost 1 base, with 6 bases spanning the gap. The CDR3 runs to 14 residues. CDR3 residues: CASSQESRNTEAFF. Written as DNA, the CDR3 is TGCGCCAGCAGCCAAGAGAGCCGGAACACTGAAGCTTTCTTT.

The J gene is TRBJ2-1, the V gene TRBV10-1; 14 nucleotides match TRBD2. The germline V gene has CDR1 WNHNN and CDR2 SYGVQD (reference sequence). This CDR3 contains 16 residues. J gave up 9 bases and V 5 bases, and 9 bases lay outside the gene matches. The chain's CDR3 is CASSRDGTSGSGEQFF. The CDR3 coding sequence is TGCGCCAGCAGTAGGGATGGGACTAGCGGGAGCGGTGAGCAGTTCTTC.

The chain uses TRBV28 and TRBJ2-7; D is unclear. The V gene's germline CDR1 is MDHEN and CDR2 SYDVKM. The germline V and J ends were trimmed by 3 bases and 6 bases, with 12 bases remaining between them. The CDR3 is made up of 13 amino acids. The CDR3 reads CASSFRLGGEQYF. Here the CDR3 DNA reads TGTGCCAGCAGTTTTCGTCTTGGCGGCGAGCAGTACTTC.

The chain carries TRBV6-5 and TRBJ2-5; 9 nucleotides agree with TRBD1. The J call may be faulty, since TRBJ2-7 better matches the DNA end. The germline gives CDR1 MNHEY, CDR2 SVGAGI. The CDR3 runs 15 residues. The CDR3 loop reads CASSAGTGSSYEQYF. CDR3 sequence (DNA): TGTGCCAGCAGTGCCGGGACAGGGAGCTCCTACGAGCAGTACTTC.

This chain joins TRBV2 and TRBJ2-2; possibly TRBD1 for D (5 bases). The CDR3 length is 13 residues. Trimming cost V 4 bases and J 4 bases, with 7 bases left between them. Germline CDR1 is SNHLY and CDR2 is FYNNEI. CDR3 sequence reads: CASSADSTGELFF. The CDR3, as DNA: TGTGCCAGCAGTGCAGACAGCACCGGGGAGCTGTTTTTT.

The chain uses TRBV5-1 and TRBJ2-1; a weak D match, TRBD2 (6 bases). The V and J ends lost 3 bases and 0 bases respectively, with 10 bases between them. In germline, CDR1 is SGHRS, CDR2 YFSETQ. The CDR3 sequence is 15 residues long. The CDR3 DNA sequence: TGCGCCAGCAGCTCAGAGACTAGCTCCTACAATGAGCAGTTCTTC. As protein: CASSSETSSYNEQFF.

This clone was detected a few times. This sequence joins TRBV30 and TRBJ1-1, with 7 positions matching TRBD1. V shed 2 bases, J shed 5 bases, and the junction held 11 bases outside the gene matches. Germline CDR1 is GTSNPN and CDR2 is SVGIG (reference sequence). The length of the CDR3 is 15 residues. CDR3 residues: CAWSRQGVRRTEAFF. Written as DNA, the CDR3 is TGTGCCTGGAGTAGACAGGGAGTCCGGAGAACTGAAGCTTTCTTT.

The chain has TRBV7-8 and TRBJ2-5, with TRBD2 as a possible D gene (7 bases). Germline values: CDR1 SGHVS, CDR2 FQNEAQ. The ends were cut back, 5 bases at V and 7 bases at J, with 26 bases in the middle. The CDR3 is made up of 17 amino acids. The CDR3 coding sequence is TGTGCCAGCAGCCCTTATCGCGTGGGTCAGGGGAGGGCGACCCAGTACTTC. Residues: CASSPYRVGQGRATQYF. Full variable domain (outside the CDR3, taken from reference TRBV7-8 and TRBJ2-5): GAGVSQSPRYKVAKRGQDVALRCDPISGHVSLFWYQQALGQGPEFLTYFQNEAQLDKSGLPSDRFFAERPEGSVSTLKIQRTQQEDSAVYLCASSPYRVGQGRATQYFGPGTRLLVL.

This rearrangement joins TRBV28 to TRBJ1-1, with 7 bases aligning to TRBD1. The germline CDR1 and CDR2 sequences are MDHEN and SYDVKM. V lost 6 bases to trimming and J lost 5 bases; unmatched junction nucleotides: 6. This CDR3 contains 13 residues. The CDR3 DNA is TGTGCCAGCAGCCAACAGGGGAGTACTGAAGCTTTCTTT. As protein: CASSQQGSTEAFF.

This clone was found once. The chain links TRBV7-2 to TRBJ1-2; D is perhaps TRBD1 (5 bases). V was clipped by 5 bases and J by 5 bases, with 15 bases between them. This CDR3 contains 14 residues. CDR1 SGHTA and CDR2 FQGNSA come from the germline V gene. The CDR3 coding sequence is TGTGCCAGCAGCCCCCAGGGCAGTTTTTATGGCTACACCTTC. Translated, it gives CASSPQGSFYGYTF.